Here is one T cell receptor beta chain with its context. This clone was seen a handful of times. Its antigen target is currently unknown. Base qualities are missing; no much larger clone stands one base away. The same CDR3 can be traced to other DNA sequences in this sample. This entry belongs to a study of blood T cell repertoires in COVID-19 (dated by TCRdb to 2020 to 2021). Turning to the overall study: Samples covering the acute and convalescent phases of COVID-19 were provided by collaborators in the United States, Italy and Spain. The dataset comprised deeply sampled blood TCRbeta repertoires from subjects exposed to, actively infected with, or recovered from COVID-19. A freely available public database, intended as a resource for researchers studying the immune response to SARS-CoV-2, is where the repertoires were released. The prospective study material was composed of cDNA or gDNA derived from T cells, B-cell-depleted T cells, or PBMCs. Where available, HLA class I and class II types were obtained from metadata supplied by the sample provider rather than from assay-based typing. Samples were obtained from the ongoing ImmuneRACE study (first 160 participants) and from over 1,000 subjects provided by 6 global collaborators. A de-identified subject ID, COVID-19 status, age in years and sex were almost always included in the sample metadata.

Participants in the prospective study were enrolled through a virtual design, were aged 18 to 89 years, and lived in approximately 24 United States geographic areas. In the prospective study, participants were assigned to cohorts based on the clinical history participants reported in a screening survey and a study questionnaire. Mobile phlebotomists in the prospective study collected whole blood, serum and a nasopharyngeal or oropharyngeal swab from every participant. Prospective study participants could optionally give additional blood draws and questionnaires over an approximately 2-month period. Before DNA extraction, prospective study blood samples were shipped either frozen or at room temperature. The immunoSEQ Assay, a bias-controlled multiplex PCR, was used to amplify TCRbeta CDR3 regions from genomic DNA. The original methods were these. The number of nucleated cells in each sample was estimated by amplification of reference gene primers within the assay. To quantify the absolute abundance of each unique TCRbeta CDR3 rearrangement, sequence reads were collapsed and filtered. For each sample, productive Simpson clonality was calculated by taking the square root of Simpson's diversity index across productive rearrangements. TCRdb took this table from immuneACCESS and kept in-frame rearrangements with V and J called. Such tables lack part of the clones; where checked against another copy, unresolved V genes explain under half of the gap, and the rest is unexplained. That table furnishes V, J and clone size, whereas the DNA furnished D and trimming. The sample includes about 220,000 clones, with approximately 88% observed a single time. In total, the top ten clones hold roughly 2.5% of the sample.

Study-wide conclusions, independent of this receptor: How much clinical and demographic metadata was included differed by source and by participant, and the metadata was provided uncurated.

Material: PBMCs or T cells enriched from blood (not recorded which). This sequence originates from a middle-aged woman with acute COVID-19.

CDR3 region: CASTGQGNTEAFF. The nucleotide sequence reads as follows: TGTGCCAGCACCGGACAGGGCAACACTGAAGCTTTCTTT. The chain uses TRBV2 and TRBJ1-1; TRBD1 aligns with 8 central bases. V has 7 bases trimmed and J has 2 bases trimmed; junction bases matching no gene number 3. CDR1 SNHLY and CDR2 FYNNEI were looked up in the germline V gene. Counted from cysteine to phenylalanine, this CDR3 has 13 amino acids. Only CDR3 DNA is held: 39 bases, read in frame from base 1. With the rest looked up from the reference TRBV2 and TRBJ1-1 genes rather than sequenced, the full variable domain is EPEVTQTPSHQVTQMGQEVILRCVPISNHLYFYWYRQILGQKVEFLVSFYNNEISEKSEIFDDQFSVERPDGSNFTLKIRSTKLEDSAMYFCASTGQGNTEAFFGQGTRLTVV.